This T cell receptor (beta chain) was captured in a study of blood T cell repertoires in COVID-19. The CDR3 is made up of 13 amino acids. CDR1 and CDR2 from the germline V gene are SGDLS and YYNGEE. V lost 0 bases and J 5 bases, leaving 8 bases between the germline ends. The method was immunoSEQ multiplex PCR; TCRdb's version includes in-frame clones alone and lacks a portion of them. The sample lists roughly 220,000 clones; 80% to 85% were seen once. Material for sequencing was peripheral blood. This TCR came from a woman aged 55-69 years with acute or convalescent COVID-19. The gene calls are TRBV9 and TRBJ1-1; D remains ambiguous. In nucleotides, the CDR3 is TGTGCCAGCAGCGTAGCTTCCGGGACTGAAGCTTTCTTT. Its protein is CASSVASGTEAFF.